This T cell receptor (beta chain) was retrieved from a study of monozygotic twins with inflammatory bowel disease. Nested PCRs (about 15 and 9 cycles, two total) were applied to TCRalpha and TCRbeta cDNA. Each CDR3 protein gets one entry in TCRdb, which reprocessed the 5' RACE reads and gives no DNA. This table lists about 450,000 distinct CDR3 sequences. Study outcomes and limitations: The study found lower TCRbeta diversity (inverse Simpson) in IBD patients than in healthy co-twins. Compared with healthy twins, IBD patients shared fewer clonotypes with others, especially with disease activity.

Note on this clonotype: The antigen is unknown.

This receptor was identified in a human donor with ulcerative colitis or Crohn's disease, or a healthy co-twin of an affected twin (not recorded which). The sample taken for sequencing was blood.

The CDR3: CASRHGGSSGNTIYF. This chain connects TRBV7-9 to TRBJ1-3; TCRdb picks TRBD1, but there is no DNA to check that call. The CDR3 covers 15 residues. Germline V gives CDR1 SEHNR, CDR2 FQNEAQ (reference sequence).